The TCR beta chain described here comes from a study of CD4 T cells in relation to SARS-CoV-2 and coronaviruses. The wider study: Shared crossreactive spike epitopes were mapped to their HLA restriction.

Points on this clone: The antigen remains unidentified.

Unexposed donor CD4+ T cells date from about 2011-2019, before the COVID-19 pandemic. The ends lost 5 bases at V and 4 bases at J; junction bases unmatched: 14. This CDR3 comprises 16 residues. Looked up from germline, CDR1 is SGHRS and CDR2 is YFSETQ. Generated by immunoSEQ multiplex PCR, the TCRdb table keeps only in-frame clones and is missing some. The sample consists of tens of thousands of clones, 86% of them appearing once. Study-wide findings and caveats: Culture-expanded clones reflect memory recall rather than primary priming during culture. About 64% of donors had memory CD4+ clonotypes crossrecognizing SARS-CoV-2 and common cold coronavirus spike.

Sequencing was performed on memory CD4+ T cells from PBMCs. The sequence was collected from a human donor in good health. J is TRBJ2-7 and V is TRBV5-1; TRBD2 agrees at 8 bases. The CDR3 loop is CASSKTPAGGAYEQYF. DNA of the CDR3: TGCGCCAGCAGTAAAACACCGGCGGGGGGCGCGTACGAGCAGTACTTC.